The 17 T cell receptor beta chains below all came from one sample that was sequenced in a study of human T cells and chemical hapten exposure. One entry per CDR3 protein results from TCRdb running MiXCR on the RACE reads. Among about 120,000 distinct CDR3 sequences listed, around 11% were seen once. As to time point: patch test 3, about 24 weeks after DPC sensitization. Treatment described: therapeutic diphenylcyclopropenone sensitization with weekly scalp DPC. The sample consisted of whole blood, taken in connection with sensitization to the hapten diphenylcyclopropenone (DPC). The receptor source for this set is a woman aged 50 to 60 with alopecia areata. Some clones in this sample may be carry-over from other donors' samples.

CDR3 in amino acids: CASSPGQGLTEQYF. The CDR3 nucleotides read TGTGCCAGCAGCCCGGGACAGGGCCTAACCGAGCAGTACTTC. The V call is TRBV7-9, the J call TRBJ2-7; 9 nucleotides match TRBD1. From germline, CDR1 is SEHNR and CDR2 FQNEAQ (reference sequence). The CDR3 has 14 amino acids. Trimming cost V 5 bases and J 6 bases; bases outside gene matches: 8.

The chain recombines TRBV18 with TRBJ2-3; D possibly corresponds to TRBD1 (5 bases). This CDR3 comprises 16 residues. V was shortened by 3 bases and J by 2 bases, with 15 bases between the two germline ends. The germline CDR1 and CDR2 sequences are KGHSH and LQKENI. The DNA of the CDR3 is TGTGCCAGCTCACCCTTAGGGGCCGTCCCCACAGATACGCAGTATTTT. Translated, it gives CASSPLGAVPTDTQYF.

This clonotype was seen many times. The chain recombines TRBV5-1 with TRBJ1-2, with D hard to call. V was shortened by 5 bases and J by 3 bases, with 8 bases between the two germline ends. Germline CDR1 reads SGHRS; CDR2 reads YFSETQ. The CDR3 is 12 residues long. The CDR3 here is CASRETDYGYTF. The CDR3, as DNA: TGCGCCAGCAGGGAAACAGACTATGGCTACACCTTC.

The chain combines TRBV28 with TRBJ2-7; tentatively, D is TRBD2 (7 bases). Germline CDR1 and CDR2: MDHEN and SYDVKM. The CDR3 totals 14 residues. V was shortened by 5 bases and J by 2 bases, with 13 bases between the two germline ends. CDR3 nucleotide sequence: TGTGCCAGCAGTAACCCGGGGGGCACCTACGAGCAGTACTTC. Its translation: CASSNPGGTYEQYF.

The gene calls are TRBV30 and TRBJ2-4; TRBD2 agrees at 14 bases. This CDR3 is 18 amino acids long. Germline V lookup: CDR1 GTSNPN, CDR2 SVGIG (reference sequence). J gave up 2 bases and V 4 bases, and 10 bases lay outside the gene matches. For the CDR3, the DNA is TGTGCCTGGATTGAGAGGACTAGCGGGAGGTGGACCAAAAACATTCAGTACTTC. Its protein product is CAWIERTSGRWTKNIQYF. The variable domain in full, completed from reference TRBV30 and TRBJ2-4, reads SQTIHQWPATLVQPVGSPLSLECTVEGTSNPNLYWYRQAAGRGLQLLFYSVGIGQISSEVPQNLSASRPQDRQFILSSKKLLLSDSGFYLCAWIERTSGRWTKNIQYFGAGTRLSVL.

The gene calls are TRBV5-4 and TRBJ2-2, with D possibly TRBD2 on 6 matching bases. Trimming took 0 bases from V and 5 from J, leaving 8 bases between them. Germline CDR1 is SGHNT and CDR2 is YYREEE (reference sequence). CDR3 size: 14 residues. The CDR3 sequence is CASSLEGGTGELFF. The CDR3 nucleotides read TGTGCCAGCAGCTTGGAGGGAGGTACCGGGGAGCTGTTTTTT.

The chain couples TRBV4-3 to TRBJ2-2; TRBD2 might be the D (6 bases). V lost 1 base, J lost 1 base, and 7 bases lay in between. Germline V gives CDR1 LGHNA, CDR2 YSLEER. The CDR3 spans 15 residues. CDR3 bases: TGCGCCAGCAGCCAAGTAGCGGTGAACACCGGGGAGCTGTTTTTT. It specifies CASSQVAVNTGELFF.

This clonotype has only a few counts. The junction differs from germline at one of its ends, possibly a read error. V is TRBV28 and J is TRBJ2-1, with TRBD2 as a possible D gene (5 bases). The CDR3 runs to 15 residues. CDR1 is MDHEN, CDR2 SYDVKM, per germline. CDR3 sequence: CTSSLITRKYNEQFF. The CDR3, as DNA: TGTACCAGCAGTTTGATCACTAGGAAATACAATGAGCAGTTCTTC.

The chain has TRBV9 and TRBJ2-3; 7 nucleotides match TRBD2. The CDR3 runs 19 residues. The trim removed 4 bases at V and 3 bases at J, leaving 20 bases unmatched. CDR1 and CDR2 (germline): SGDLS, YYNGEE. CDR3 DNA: TGTGCCAGCAGCCCCGGGGGGTACGGGAGAGGATCGGCGACAGATACGCAGTATTTT. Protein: CASSPGGYGRGSATDTQYF.

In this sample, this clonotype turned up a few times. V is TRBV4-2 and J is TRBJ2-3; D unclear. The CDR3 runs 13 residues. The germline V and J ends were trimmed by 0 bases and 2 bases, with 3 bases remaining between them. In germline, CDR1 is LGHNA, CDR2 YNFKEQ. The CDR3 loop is CASSQDVTDTQYF. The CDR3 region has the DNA TGTGCCAGCAGCCAAGACGTCACAGATACGCAGTATTTT.

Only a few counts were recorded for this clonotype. CDR3 protein: CASSPGMETQYF. The CDR3 region has the DNA TGTGCCAGCTCACCAGGAATGGAGACCCAGTACTTC. V is TRBV18 and J is TRBJ2-5; D is undetermined. Per the germline V gene, CDR1 is KGHSH and CDR2 is LQKENI. The CDR3 consists of 12 residues. V was shortened by 2 bases and J by 5 bases, with 6 bases between the two germline ends.

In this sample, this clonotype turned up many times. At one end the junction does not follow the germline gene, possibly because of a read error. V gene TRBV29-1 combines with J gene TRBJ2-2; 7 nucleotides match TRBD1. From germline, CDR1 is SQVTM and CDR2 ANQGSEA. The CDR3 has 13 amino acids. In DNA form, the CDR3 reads TGCAGCTTTGACAGGGAAAACACCGGGGAGCTGTTTTTT. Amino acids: CSFDRENTGELFF.

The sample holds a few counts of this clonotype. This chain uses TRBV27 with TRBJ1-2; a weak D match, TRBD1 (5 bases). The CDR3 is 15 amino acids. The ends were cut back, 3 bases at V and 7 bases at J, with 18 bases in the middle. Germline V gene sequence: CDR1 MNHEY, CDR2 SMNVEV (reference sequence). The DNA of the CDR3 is TGTGCCAGCAGTTTGTCCGCGGGACTCGCAACTGGCTACACCTTC. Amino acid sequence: CASSLSAGLATGYTF.

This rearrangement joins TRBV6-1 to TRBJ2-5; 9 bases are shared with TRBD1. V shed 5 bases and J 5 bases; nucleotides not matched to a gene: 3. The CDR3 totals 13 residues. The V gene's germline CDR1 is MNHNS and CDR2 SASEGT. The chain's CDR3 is CASSKDRGETQYF. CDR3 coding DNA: TGTGCCAGCAGTAAGGACAGGGGTGAGACCCAGTACTTC.

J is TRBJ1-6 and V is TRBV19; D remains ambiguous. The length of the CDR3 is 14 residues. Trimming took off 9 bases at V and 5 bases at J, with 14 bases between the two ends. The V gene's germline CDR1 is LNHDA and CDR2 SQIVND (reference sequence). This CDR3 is CASRTVSDNSPLHF. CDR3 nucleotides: TGTGCCAGCCGGACGGTGTCGGATAATTCACCCCTCCACTTT.

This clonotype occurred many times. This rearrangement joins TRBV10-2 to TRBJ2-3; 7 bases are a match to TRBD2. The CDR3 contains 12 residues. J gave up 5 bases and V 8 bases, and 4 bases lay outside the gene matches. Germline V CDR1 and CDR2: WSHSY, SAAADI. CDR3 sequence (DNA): TGCGCCAGCCGAGGGAGGGGAGATACGCAGTATTTT. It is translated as CASRGRGDTQYF.

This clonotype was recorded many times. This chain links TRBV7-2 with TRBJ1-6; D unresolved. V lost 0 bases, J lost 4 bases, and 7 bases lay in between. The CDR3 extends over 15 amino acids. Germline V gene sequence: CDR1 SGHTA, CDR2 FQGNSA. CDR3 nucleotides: TGTGCCAGCAGCTTAGCGGCGGGATATAATTCACCCCTCCACTTT. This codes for CASSLAAGYNSPLHF.